The next 4 T cell receptor beta chains were all read from a single sample in a study. Sequenced by immunoSEQ multiplex PCR; TCRdb stores in-frame clones only, minus some. The sample holds 60,000 to 85,000 clones, around 93% seen once. The sequenced material came from PBMCs. Receptors originate from a middle-aged man with rheumatoid arthritis.

This chain joins TRBV30 and TRBJ1-5; D gene ambiguous. This CDR3 is 13 amino acids long. The ends were cut back, 2 bases at V and 3 bases at J, with 8 bases in the middle. Germline V CDR1 and CDR2: GTSNPN, SVGIG (reference sequence). CDR3 protein: CAWSTSLNQPQHF. For the CDR3, the DNA is TGTGCCTGGAGTACCAGTCTCAATCAGCCCCAGCATTTT. The variable domain in full, completed from reference TRBV30 and TRBJ1-5, reads SQTIHQWPATLVQPVGSPLSLECTVEGTSNPNLYWYRQAAGRGLQLLFYSVGIGQISSEVPQNLSASRPQDRQFILSSKKLLLSDSGFYLCAWSTSLNQPQHFGDGTRLSIL.

The CDR3 spells CASSEGRVAFF. CDR3 in DNA: TGTGCCAGCAGTGAAGGGCGGGTAGCTTTCTTT. The chain links TRBV25-1 to TRBJ1-1; D ambiguous. Per germline, CDR1 MGHDK and CDR2 SYGVNS. The V end was cut by 2 bases, the J end by 10 bases, with 8 bases between. CDR3 length equals 11 residues.

V usage is TRBV10-1 and J usage is TRBJ1-2; 8 nucleotides line up with TRBD1. CDR1 is WNHNN and CDR2 is SYGVQD in the germline V gene (reference sequence). CDR3 size: 11 residues. With 10 bases clipped from V and 3 bases from J, the junction kept 1 base outside the gene matches. The CDR3 DNA is TGCGCCACGGACAGGGACTATGGCTACACCTTC. Translating gives CATDRDYGYTF.

The chain couples TRBV9 to TRBJ2-2, with a possible D match to TRBD2 (7 bases). The V end was cut by 3 bases, the J end by 4 bases, with 13 bases between. Germline CDR1 and CDR2: SGDLS and YYNGEE. There are 15 residues in the CDR3. The CDR3 is CASSARGEGTGELFF. For the CDR3, the DNA is TGTGCCAGCAGCGCGAGGGGGGAGGGCACCGGGGAGCTGTTTTTT.